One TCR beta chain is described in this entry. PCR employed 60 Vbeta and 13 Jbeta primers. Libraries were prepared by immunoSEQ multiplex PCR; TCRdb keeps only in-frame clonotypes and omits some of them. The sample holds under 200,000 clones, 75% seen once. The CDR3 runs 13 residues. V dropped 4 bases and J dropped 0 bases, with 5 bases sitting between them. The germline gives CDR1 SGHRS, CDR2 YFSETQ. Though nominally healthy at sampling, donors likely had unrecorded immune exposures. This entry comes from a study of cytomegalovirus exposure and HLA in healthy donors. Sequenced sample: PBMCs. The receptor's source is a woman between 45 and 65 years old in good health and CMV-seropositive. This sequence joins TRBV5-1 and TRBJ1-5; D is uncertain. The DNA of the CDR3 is TGCGCCAGCAGCCAGGATAGCAATCAGCCCCAGCATTTT. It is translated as CASSQDSNQPQHF. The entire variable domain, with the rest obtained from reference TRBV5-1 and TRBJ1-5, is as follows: KAGVTQTPRYLIKTRGQQVTLSCSPISGHRSVSWYQQTPGQGLQFLFEYFSETQRNKGNFPGRFSGRQFSNSRSEMNVSTLELGDSALYLCASSQDSNQPQHFGDGTRLSIL.